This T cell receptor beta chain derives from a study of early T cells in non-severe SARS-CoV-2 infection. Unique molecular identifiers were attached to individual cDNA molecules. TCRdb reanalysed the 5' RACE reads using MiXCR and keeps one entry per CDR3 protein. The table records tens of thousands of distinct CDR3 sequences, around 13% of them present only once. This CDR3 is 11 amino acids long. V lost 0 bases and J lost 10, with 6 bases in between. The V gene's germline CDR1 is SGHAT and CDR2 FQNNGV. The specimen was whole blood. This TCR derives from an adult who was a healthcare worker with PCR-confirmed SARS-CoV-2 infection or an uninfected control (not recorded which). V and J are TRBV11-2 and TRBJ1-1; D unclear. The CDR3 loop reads CASSLEFRAFF. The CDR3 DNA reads TGTGCCAGCAGCTTAGAATTTCGAGCTTTCTTT.